These 22 T cell receptor beta chains were sequenced from one sample in a study of PD-1 blockade in classical Hodgkin lymphoma. Brentuximab vedotin exposure varied among the patients, all of whom had relapsed after autologous stem cell transplantation. Sequencing was performed with immunoSEQ multiplex PCR; in TCRdb, only in-frame clones are kept and a portion is missing. The sample contains nearly 60,000 clones, around 93% of which appear only once. This specimen consisted of peripheral blood mononuclear cells (PBMCs), obtained before the second cycle of nivolumab. These receptors were obtained from a human donor with classical Hodgkin lymphoma.

The rearrangement joins TRBV7-8 to TRBJ2-1; 7 nucleotides align to TRBD2. Losses at the gene ends were 1 base for V and 6 bases for J; bases not matched to a gene: 6. CDR3 length: 15 amino acids. Germline V lookup: CDR1 SGHVS, CDR2 FQNEAQ. The CDR3: CASSLVAGDSNEQFF. The CDR3, as DNA: TGTGCCAGCAGCTTAGTAGCGGGTGATTCCAATGAGCAGTTCTTC.

This chain connects TRBV28 to TRBJ2-7, with D hard to call. V was trimmed by 6 bases and J by 5 bases, leaving 11 bases between them. The germline gives CDR1 MDHEN, CDR2 SYDVKM. The CDR3 has 12 amino acids. This CDR3 is CASSLVLDEQYF. The DNA of the CDR3 is TGTGCCAGCAGCCTGGTCCTCGACGAGCAGTACTTC.

V is TRBV11-2 and J is TRBJ2-6; either TRBD1 or TRBD2 may fit D (5 bases each). The CDR3 sequence is 14 residues long. CDR1 and CDR2 from the germline V gene are SGHAT and FQNNGV. The germline V and J ends were trimmed by 3 bases and 2 bases, with 5 bases remaining between them. CDR3 DNA: TGTGCCAGCAGCTTGGGGGCTGGGGCCAACGTCCTGACTTTC. Its protein product is CASSLGAGANVLTF.

The chain couples TRBV4-2 to TRBJ2-7; 9 bases agree with TRBD2. The CDR3 loop spans 17 amino acids. Germline V gene data show CDR1 as LGHNA and CDR2 as YNFKEQ. V lost 4 bases, J lost 5 bases, and 15 bases stayed unmatched. The CDR3 sequence: CASSLLPLLAGINEQYF. The CDR3, as DNA: TGTGCCAGCAGCCTCCTTCCCCTTCTAGCGGGGATAAACGAGCAGTACTTC.

This clone was counted once. The genes are TRBV25-1 and TRBJ2-7, with unresolved D. V lost 5 bases and J 7 bases, leaving 9 bases between the germline ends. Germline CDR1 and CDR2: MGHDK and SYGVNS. The CDR3 spans 11 residues. The CDR3 region is CASSNLREQYF. The CDR3 DNA is TGTGCCAGCAGTAACCTTCGGGAGCAGTACTTC.

The chain carries TRBV19 and TRBJ2-3; D not resolved. CDR1 LNHDA and CDR2 SQIVND come from the germline V gene (reference sequence). Trimming shortened V by 2 bases and J by 4 bases, and 7 bases separated the two germline ends. The CDR3 contains 13 residues. The CDR3 DNA sequence: TGTGCCAGTAGTATAATAGCCTCAGATACGCAGTATTTT. Its protein is CASSIIASDTQYF.

This chain links TRBV9 with TRBJ2-7; tentative D call: TRBD1 (6 bases). Deletions cut 4 bases from V and 2 bases from J, with 19 bases between. This CDR3 region has 16 residues. Germline V gene sequence: CDR1 SGDLS, CDR2 YYNGEE. The CDR3 nucleotides are TGTGCCAGCAGCCCAGAGGGGGAATTGGTAGCCTACGAGCAGTACTTC. Translating gives CASSPEGELVAYEQYF. The full variable domain, its missing parts supplied by reference TRBV9 and TRBJ2-7, is DSGVTQTPKHLITATGQRVTLRCSPRSGDLSVYWYQQSLDQGLQFLIQYYNGEERAKGNILERFSAQQFPDLHSELNLSSLELGDSALYFCASSPEGELVAYEQYFGPGTRLTVT.

The V call is TRBV29-1, the J call TRBJ2-2; either TRBD1 or TRBD2 may supply D (5 bases each). There are 12 residues in the CDR3. Trimming removed 4 bases from V and 4 bases from J, with 7 bases in between. CDR1 is SQVTM, CDR2 ANQGSEA, per germline. The CDR3 region is CSVVGVTGELFF. In nucleotides, the CDR3 is TGCAGCGTTGTGGGGGTCACCGGGGAGCTGTTTTTT.

Here the CDR3 DNA reads TGTGCCAGCAGCCCGTGGACTAGCGGGAAAGAGACCCAGTACTTC. This encodes CASSPWTSGKETQYF. The V call is TRBV6-5, the J call TRBJ2-5, with 12 nucleotides matching TRBD2. Germline V gene lookup returns CDR1 MNHEY and CDR2 SVGAGI. The CDR3 is 15 residues long. J lost 3 bases, V lost 6 bases, and 5 bases had no gene match.

The V call is TRBV5-6, the J call TRBJ1-3; D is undetermined. This CDR3 spans 15 amino acids. Germline assignment: CDR1 SGHDT and CDR2 YYEEEE. V was pared by 4 bases and J by 0 bases, with 11 bases between. In nucleotides, the CDR3 is TGTGCCAGCAGCCAGGAACAGAGCTCTGGAAACACCATATATTTT. Its protein product is CASSQEQSSGNTIYF.

The rearrangement links TRBV2 to TRBJ2-7; the match to TRBD2 covers 8 bases. Germline V CDR1 and CDR2: SNHLY, FYNNEI. J lost 4 bases, V lost 0 bases, and 2 bases had no gene match. The CDR3 totals 14 residues. In DNA form, the CDR3 reads TGTGCCAGCAGTGAAGCGGGACTAGATTACGAGCAGTACTTC. Its protein is CASSEAGLDYEQYF.

Only one count was recorded for this clone. The rearrangement links TRBV30 to TRBJ1-3; TRBD1 matches at 8 bases. CDR1 and CDR2 (germline): GTSNPN, SVGIG (reference sequence). J gave up 3 bases and V 1 base, and 8 bases lay outside the gene matches. This CDR3 spans 16 amino acids. CDR3 DNA: TGTGCCTGGAGTGGAACGACAGGGGCCGGTGGAAACACCATATATTTT. This codes for CAWSGTTGAGGNTIYF.

The table lists this clone with a count of one. The V gene is TRBV15, the J gene TRBJ2-3; D is tentatively TRBD1 or TRBD2 (5 bases each). Germline V gives CDR1 LNHNV, CDR2 YYDKDF (reference sequence). The CDR3 is made up of 15 amino acids. V was pared by 3 bases and J by 4 bases, with 14 bases between. The CDR3 here is CATSSPVGVADTQYF. The CDR3 DNA reads as TGTGCCACCAGCAGCCCGGTGGGGGTCGCAGATACGCAGTATTTT.

This clone occurred once. The V call is TRBV27, the J call TRBJ2-1, with a tentative D call TRBD1 (5 bases). V dropped 3 bases and J dropped 5 bases, with 11 bases sitting between them. The length of the CDR3 is 14 residues. Germline V gene lookup returns CDR1 MNHEY and CDR2 SMNVEV (reference sequence). CDR3 protein: CASSFGRVHNEQFF. CDR3 bases: TGTGCCAGCAGTTTTGGCAGGGTGCACAATGAGCAGTTCTTC.

The chain has TRBV5-1 and TRBJ2-5, with D uncertain. CDR1 and CDR2 from the germline V gene are SGHRS and YFSETQ. V was trimmed by 0 bases and J by 0 bases, leaving 6 bases between them. This CDR3 region has 14 residues. CDR3 sequence reads: CASSLDGNQETQYF. DNA of the CDR3: TGCGCCAGCAGCTTGGATGGCAACCAAGAGACCCAGTACTTC.

The chain joins TRBV19 to TRBJ2-7; 8 bases line up with TRBD1. The CDR3 has 14 amino acids. Germline V CDR1 and CDR2: LNHDA, SQIVND (reference sequence). After removal of 1 base from V and 2 bases from J, the junction contained 1 base not matched to a gene. The chain's CDR3 is CASSIGTGPYEQYF. Here the CDR3 DNA reads TGTGCCAGTAGTATAGGGACAGGGCCCTACGAGCAGTACTTC.

V gene TRBV7-3 combines with J gene TRBJ2-7; 10 bases match TRBD2. The CDR3 has 15 residues. V lost 4 bases and J lost 3; bases outside the gene matches: 6. Germline CDR1 is SGHTA and CDR2 is FQGTGA. The CDR3 loop is CASSSITSGVYEQYF. The CDR3 DNA follows: TGTGCCAGCAGCTCCATTACTAGCGGGGTCTACGAGCAGTACTTC.

The chain carries TRBV5-1 and TRBJ1-3; the D gene is possibly TRBD1 (6 bases). This CDR3 has 15 amino acids. Trimming left V 5 bases short and J 4 bases short, with 16 bases between. Germline V lookup: CDR1 SGHRS, CDR2 YFSETQ. The CDR3 sequence is CASSSYGGSGNTIYF. The CDR3 DNA is TGCGCCAGCAGTAGCTATGGGGGCTCCGGAAACACCATATATTTT.

V and J are TRBV27 and TRBJ1-1; perhaps TRBD1 as D (6 bases). V lost 8 bases to trimming and J lost 3 bases, with 16 bases between them. The CDR3 has 14 residues. Germline CDR1 reads MNHEY; CDR2 reads SMNVEV (reference sequence). CDR3 sequence: CASRVGEGDTEAFF. CDR3 nucleotides: TGTGCCAGCCGTGTTGGAGAGGGGGACACTGAAGCTTTCTTT.

The chain carries TRBV27 and TRBJ2-1; D is undetermined. The CDR3 has 11 residues. Trimming removed 6 bases from V and 7 bases from J, with 7 bases in between. CDR1 and CDR2 (germline): MNHEY, SMNVEV (reference sequence). CDR3 protein: CASSVGNEQFF. CDR3 bases: TGTGCCAGCAGCGTAGGGAATGAGCAGTTCTTC.

The chain couples TRBV6-6 to TRBJ1-1, with 11 bases identical to TRBD1. The CDR3 runs 15 residues. The V segment lost 2 bases and the J segment 7 bases; nucleotides outside the gene matches: 6. Germline CDR1 and CDR2: MNHNY and SVGAGI (reference sequence). Here the CDR3 DNA reads TGTGCCAGCAGTTACCCTGGGACAGGGGGGCATGAAGCTTTCTTT. Translated: CASSYPGTGGHEAFF.

The chain employs TRBV9 and TRBJ2-2; tentatively, D is TRBD2 (6 bases). V was cut by 0 bases and J by 6 bases, with 9 bases left in between. The germline V gene encodes CDR1 SGDLS and CDR2 YYNGEE. CDR3 length: 14 amino acids. CDR3 residues: CASSVAGEAGELFF. The CDR3 region has the DNA TGTGCCAGCAGCGTAGCGGGAGAGGCCGGGGAGCTGTTTTTT.